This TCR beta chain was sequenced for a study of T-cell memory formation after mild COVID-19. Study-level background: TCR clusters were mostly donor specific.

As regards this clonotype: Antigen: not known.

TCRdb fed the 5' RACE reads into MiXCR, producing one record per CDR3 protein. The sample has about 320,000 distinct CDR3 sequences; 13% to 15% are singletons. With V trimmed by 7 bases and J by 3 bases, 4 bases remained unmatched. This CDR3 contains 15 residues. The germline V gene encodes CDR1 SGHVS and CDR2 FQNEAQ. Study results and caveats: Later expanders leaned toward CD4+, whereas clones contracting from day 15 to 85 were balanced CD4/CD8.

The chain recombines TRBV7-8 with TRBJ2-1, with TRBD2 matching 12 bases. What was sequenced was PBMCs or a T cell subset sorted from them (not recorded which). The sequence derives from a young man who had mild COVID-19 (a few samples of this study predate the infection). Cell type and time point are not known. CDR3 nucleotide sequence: TGTGCCAGCACGCTAGCGGGGGGGGTCTACAATGAGCAGTTCTTC. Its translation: CASTLAGGVYNEQFF. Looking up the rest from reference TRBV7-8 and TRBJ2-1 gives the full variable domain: GAGVSQSPRYKVAKRGQDVALRCDPISGHVSLFWYQQALGQGPEFLTYFQNEAQLDKSGLPSDRFFAERPEGSVSTLKIQRTQQEDSAVYLCASTLAGGVYNEQFFGPGTRLTVL.